These 8 T cell receptor beta chains were sequenced from one sample in a study of graft-versus-host responses after intestinal transplantation. Libraries were prepared by immunoSEQ multiplex PCR; TCRdb keeps only in-frame clonotypes and omits some of them. The sample contains tens of thousands of clones, about nine tenths of which appear only once. No antigens are known for them. The material was unstimulated CD4+ T cells sorted from spleen or lymph node cells, obtained before intestinal transplant. The receptors stem from a human donor who received an intestinal transplant.

This sequence joins TRBV6-5 and TRBJ1-6; 9 bases agree with TRBD1. V dropped 0 bases and J dropped 9; count of bases not matched to a gene: 3. Looked up from germline, CDR1 is MNHEY and CDR2 is SVGAGI. The CDR3 totals 15 residues. The CDR3 bases are TGTGCCAGCAGTTACTCGAGACAGGGGGTTTCACCCCTCCACTTT. As protein: CASSYSRQGVSPLHF.

The genes are TRBV28 and TRBJ2-1; TRBD1 matches 7 bases. CDR1 is MDHEN and CDR2 is SYDVKM in the germline V gene. V trimming: 3 bases; J trimming: 2 bases; junction bases outside the gene matches: 4. The CDR3 contains 15 residues. The CDR3 region is CASSFLDRTYNEQFF. The CDR3 region has the DNA TGTGCCAGCAGTTTTTTGGACAGGACCTACAATGAGCAGTTCTTC.

In this sample, this clone turned up once. The chain combines TRBV6-1 with TRBJ2-2; D unresolved. Germline-derived CDR1 and CDR2 are MNHNS and SASEGT. Trimming cost V 9 bases and J 7 bases, with 15 bases left between them. The length of the CDR3 is 13 residues. CDR3 region: CASFRKMGGELFF. The DNA for the CDR3 is TGTGCCAGTTTCCGAAAAATGGGCGGGGAGCTGTTTTTT.

This clone was found once. The chain recombines TRBV27 with TRBJ1-1; 9 nucleotides align to TRBD1. Unmatched junction bases numbered 8, after V lost 5 bases and J lost 4 bases. CDR1 and CDR2 (germline): MNHEY, SMNVEV (reference sequence). The CDR3 is 15 amino acids. Here the CDR3 reads CASSLTGTGSTEAFF. Written as DNA, the CDR3 is TGTGCCAGCAGTCTAACCGGGACAGGGAGCACTGAAGCTTTCTTT.

This chain connects TRBV6-1 to TRBJ2-1; no reliable D call. Germline V gene sequence: CDR1 MNHNS, CDR2 SASEGT. V was clipped by 4 bases and J by 7 bases, with 5 bases between them. The CDR3 contains 11 residues. The CDR3 sequence: CASSVRNEQFF. The CDR3 region has the DNA TGTGCCAGCAGTGTCCGAAATGAGCAGTTCTTC.

The chain joins TRBV27 to TRBJ1-5; 8 bases are a match to TRBD1. The CDR3 totals 16 residues. CDR1 is MNHEY and CDR2 is SMNVEV in the germline V gene (reference sequence). V was clipped by 5 bases and J by 2 bases; unmatched bases: 8. CDR3 protein: CASSPLGQGGNQPQHF. In DNA form, the CDR3 reads TGTGCCAGCAGTCCCCTTGGACAGGGTGGCAATCAGCCCCAGCATTTT.

This clone was counted between two and nine times. This chain connects TRBV19 to TRBJ1-4; TRBD1 might be the D (6 bases). The ends were cut back, 6 bases at V and 2 bases at J, with 13 bases in the middle. Looked up from germline, CDR1 is LNHDA and CDR2 is SQIVND (reference sequence). This CDR3 is built from 15 residues. This chain's CDR3 is CASRGSGATNEKLFF. Written as DNA, the CDR3 is TGTGCCAGTAGGGGCTCAGGGGCCACTAATGAAAAACTGTTTTTT.

The chain carries TRBV29-1 and TRBJ2-1; the match to TRBD2 covers 7 bases. Trimming at V came to 5 bases and at J to 4 bases, leaving 8 bases not matched to a gene. Per the germline V gene, CDR1 is SQVTM and CDR2 is ANQGSEA. The CDR3 covers 14 residues. DNA of the CDR3: TGCAGCGTTATGCTTAGCGGGCTGTACAATGAGCAGTTCTTC. Translating gives CSVMLSGLYNEQFF.